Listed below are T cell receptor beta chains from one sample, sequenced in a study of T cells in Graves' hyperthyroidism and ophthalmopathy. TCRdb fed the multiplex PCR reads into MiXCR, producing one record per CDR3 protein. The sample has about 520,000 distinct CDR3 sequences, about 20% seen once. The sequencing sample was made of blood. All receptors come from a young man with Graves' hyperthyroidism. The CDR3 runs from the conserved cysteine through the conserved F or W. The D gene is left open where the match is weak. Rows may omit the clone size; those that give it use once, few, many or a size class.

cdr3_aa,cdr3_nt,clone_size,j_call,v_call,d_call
CASRLGGAQETQYF,TGTGCCAGCAGACTCGGGGGGGCCCAAGAGACCCAGTACTTC,many,TRBJ2-5,TRBV28,TRBD2
CASIPGQGGTGGELFF,TGTGCCAGCATCCCAGGACAGGGGGGGACTGGCGGGGAGCTGTTTTTT,-,TRBJ2-2,TRBV12-3/TRBV12-4,TRBD1
CASSEDTGLPNQPQHF,TGTGCCAGCAGTGAAGACACAGGGCTCCCAAATCAGCCTCAGCATTTT,-,TRBJ1-5,TRBV6-1,-
CASSGKEVYGYTF,TGTGCCAGCAGCGGTAAAGAAGTCTATGGCTACACCTTC,many,TRBJ1-2,TRBV9,-
CASSETRPGGDEQYF,TGTGCCAGCAGTGAAACCCGACCAGGGGGCGACGAGCAGTACTTC,many,TRBJ2-7,TRBV6-1,TRBD1
CASSIRSPSTGELFF,TGTGCCAGTAGTATACGGTCGCCCAGCACCGGGGAGCTGTTTTTT,many,TRBJ2-2,TRBV19,-
CASSLDLVNIQYF,TGTGCCAGCAGCTTAGATTTAGTCAACATTCAGTACTTC,few,TRBJ2-4,TRBV11-2,-
CASRPGTDGGSEQYF,TGTGCCAGCAGACCTGGGACAGACGGAGGATCCGAGCAGTACTTC,-,TRBJ2-7,TRBV28,TRBD1
CASSQRPGALGDEQYF,TGTGCCAGCAGCCAAAGACCAGGGGCCCTCGGGGACGAGCAGTACTTC,once,TRBJ2-7,TRBV3-1,-
CSAGRPGDGGYTF,TGCAGCGCCGGACGGCCAGGGGATGGGGGCTACACCTTC,-,TRBJ1-2,TRBV29-1,-
CASSARTAKNTEAFF,TGTGCCAGCAGCGCGCGGACTGCTAAGAACACTGAAGCTTTCTTT,many,TRBJ1-1,TRBV7-9,-
CASSQDHGQGREQYF,TGCGCCAGCAGCCAAGATCACGGACAGGGACGGGAGCAGTACTTC,many,TRBJ2-7,TRBV4-1,TRBD1
CASRPATGRGTEAFF,TGCGCCAGCAGGCCGGCGACAGGAAGGGGCACTGAAGCTTTCTTT,many,TRBJ1-1,TRBV5-1,-
CASNGLAGGPSSYEQYF,TGTGCCAGCAACGGTTTGGCGGGGGGCCCTAGCTCCTACGAGCAGTACTTC,many,TRBJ2-7,TRBV28,TRBD2
CASSFQRNSLGGYTF,TGTGCCAGCAGTTTTCAACGGAACAGTTTGGGGGGCTACACCTTC,-,TRBJ1-2,TRBV27,-
CASLGQLSYEQYF,TGTGCCAGCCTGGGACAGCTCTCCTACGAGCAGTACTTC,many,TRBJ2-7,TRBV28,TRBD1
CASSSTSLSNTGELFF,TGTGCCAGCAGTTCCACGTCGTTATCGAACACCGGGGAGCTGTTTTTT,many,TRBJ2-2,TRBV12-3/TRBV12-4,-
CASRAGFSNQPQHF,TGTGCCAGCAGAGCAGGGTTTAGCAATCAGCCCCAGCATTTT,-,TRBJ1-5,TRBV12-3/TRBV12-4,-
CAISEPDSRGFGYTF,TGTGCCATCAGTGAGCCGGACAGCCGAGGGTTTGGCTACACCTTC,many,TRBJ1-2,TRBV10-3,-
CASSLSSGNPYEQYF,TGTGCCAGCAGCTTAAGTAGCGGGAACCCCTACGAGCAGTACTTC,-,TRBJ2-7,TRBV7-2,TRBD2
CASATGPGNTIYF,TGTGCCAGTGCTACAGGACCTGGAAACACCATATATTTT,many,TRBJ1-3,TRBV19,-
CASIRGATGELFF,TGTGCCAGCATCCGAGGGGCGACCGGGGAGCTGTTTTTT,-,TRBJ2-2,TRBV6-1,-
CASRAQGARGYTF,TGTGCCAGCAGAGCACAGGGGGCGCGGGGCTACACCTTC,many,TRBJ1-2,TRBV2,TRBD1
CASSQGTVGSNQPQHF,TGTGCCAGCAGCCAAGGCACAGTTGGAAGCAATCAGCCCCAGCATTTT,few,TRBJ1-5,TRBV3-1,-
CASIPREGYQPQHF,TGTGCCAGCATCCCTCGGGAGGGGTATCAGCCCCAGCATTTT,-,TRBJ1-5,TRBV28,-
CASSEVWGSQETQYF,TGTGCCAGCAGTGAAGTCTGGGGGAGCCAAGAGACCCAGTACTTC,many,TRBJ2-5,TRBV6-1,-
CASSSLQGLSGNTIYF,TGTGCCAGCAGTTCTCTACAGGGCCTCTCTGGAAACACCATATATTTT,many,TRBJ1-3,TRBV6-5,-
CASSQASNYGYTF,TGCGCCAGCAGCCAAGCCAGTAACTATGGCTACACCTTC,many,TRBJ1-2,TRBV4-1,-
CATPEGSGGADTQYF,TGCGCCACTCCGGAGGGTAGCGGGGGGGCAGATACGCAGTATTTT,-,TRBJ2-3,TRBV10-1,TRBD2
CASSYGRGVKGEQYF,TGTGCCAGCAGTTATGGCAGGGGCGTCAAAGGCGAGCAGTACTTC,many,TRBJ2-7,TRBV6-6,-
CASSLDTGDQPQHF,TGCGCCAGCAGCTTGGATACAGGGGATCAGCCCCAGCATTTT,-,TRBJ1-5,TRBV5-1,TRBD1
CASSLASGDYGYTF,TGCGCCAGCAGCTTGGCCTCAGGGGACTATGGCTACACCTTC,many,TRBJ1-2,TRBV5-1,-
CASGPQATSGLKTQYF,TGTGCCAGCGGTCCCCAAGCGACTAGCGGGTTGAAGACCCAGTACTTC,-,TRBJ2-5,TRBV28,TRBD2